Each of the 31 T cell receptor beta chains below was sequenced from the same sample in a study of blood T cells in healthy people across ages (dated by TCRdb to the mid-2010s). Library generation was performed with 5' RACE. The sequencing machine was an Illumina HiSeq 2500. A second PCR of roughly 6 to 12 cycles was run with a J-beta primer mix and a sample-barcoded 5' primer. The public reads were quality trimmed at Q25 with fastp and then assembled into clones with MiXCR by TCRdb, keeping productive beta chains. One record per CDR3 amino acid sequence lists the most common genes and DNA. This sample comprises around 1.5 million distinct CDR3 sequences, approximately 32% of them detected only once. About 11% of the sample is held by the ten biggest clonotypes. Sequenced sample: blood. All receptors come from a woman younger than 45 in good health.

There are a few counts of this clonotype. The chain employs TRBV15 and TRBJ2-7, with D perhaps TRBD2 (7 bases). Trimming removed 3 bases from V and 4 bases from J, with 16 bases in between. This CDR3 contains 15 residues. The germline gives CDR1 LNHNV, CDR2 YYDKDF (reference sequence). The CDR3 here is CATSSGGGAFYEQYF. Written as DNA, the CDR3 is TGTGCCACCAGCAGTGGGGGGGGCGCATTTTACGAGCAGTACTTC.

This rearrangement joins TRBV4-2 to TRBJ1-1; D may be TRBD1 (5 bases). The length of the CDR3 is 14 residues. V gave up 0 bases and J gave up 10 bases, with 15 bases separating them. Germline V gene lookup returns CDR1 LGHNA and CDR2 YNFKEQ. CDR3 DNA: TGTGCCAGCAGCCAAGATGAGGCAGGGCAAACAGCTTTCTTT. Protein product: CASSQDEAGQTAFF.

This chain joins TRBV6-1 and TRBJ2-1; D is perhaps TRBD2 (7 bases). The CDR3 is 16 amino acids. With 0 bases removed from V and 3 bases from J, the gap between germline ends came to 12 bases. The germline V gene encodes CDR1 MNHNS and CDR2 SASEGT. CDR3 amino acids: CASSEAGGANYNEQFF. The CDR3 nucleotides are TGTGCCAGCAGTGAAGCTGGGGGGGCGAACTACAATGAGCAGTTCTTC.

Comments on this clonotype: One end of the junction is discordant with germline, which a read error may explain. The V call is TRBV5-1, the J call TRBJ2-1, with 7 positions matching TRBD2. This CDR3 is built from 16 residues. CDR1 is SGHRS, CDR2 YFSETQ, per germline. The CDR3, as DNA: TGCGCCAGCAGCCGGACCCTAGCGGAAACCTACAATGGGCAGTTCTTC. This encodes CASSRTLAETYNGQFF.

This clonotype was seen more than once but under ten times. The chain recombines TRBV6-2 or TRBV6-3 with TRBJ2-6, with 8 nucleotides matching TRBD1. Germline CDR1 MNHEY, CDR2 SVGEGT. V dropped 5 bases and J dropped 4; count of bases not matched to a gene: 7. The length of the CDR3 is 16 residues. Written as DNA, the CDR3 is TGTGCCAGCAGTCCTCAGGGGGCGTCCGGGGCCAACGTCCTGACTTTC. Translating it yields CASSPQGASGANVLTF.

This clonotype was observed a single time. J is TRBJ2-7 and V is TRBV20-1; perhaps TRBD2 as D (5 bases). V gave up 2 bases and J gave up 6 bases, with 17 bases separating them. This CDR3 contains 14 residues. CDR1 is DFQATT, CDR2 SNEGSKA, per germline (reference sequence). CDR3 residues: CSARYAAGLFEQYF. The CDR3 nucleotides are TGCAGTGCTAGATACGCCGCGGGTCTCTTCGAGCAGTACTTC.

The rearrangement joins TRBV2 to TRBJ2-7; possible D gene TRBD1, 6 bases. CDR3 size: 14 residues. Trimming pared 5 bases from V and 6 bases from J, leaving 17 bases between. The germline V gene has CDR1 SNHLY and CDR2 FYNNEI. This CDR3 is CASSPRQAGAEQYF. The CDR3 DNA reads TGTGCCAGCAGTCCCAGACAGGCTGGAGCCGAGCAGTACTTC.

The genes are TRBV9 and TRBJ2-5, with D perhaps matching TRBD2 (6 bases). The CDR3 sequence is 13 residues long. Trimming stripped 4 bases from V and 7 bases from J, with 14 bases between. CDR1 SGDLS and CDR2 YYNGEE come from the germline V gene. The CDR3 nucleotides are TGTGCCAGCAGCCCCGGTGGGGGAGGGACCCAGTACTTC. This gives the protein CASSPGGGGTQYF.

CDR3 bases: TGTGCCAGCACCTTACAGTACTCCTACGAGCAGTACTTC. Residues: CASTLQYSYEQYF. The chain combines TRBV2 with TRBJ2-7; D ambiguous. The CDR3 loop spans 13 amino acids. Trimming removed 7 bases at V and 0 bases at J, with 10 bases between. Germline V gene sequence: CDR1 SNHLY, CDR2 FYNNEI.

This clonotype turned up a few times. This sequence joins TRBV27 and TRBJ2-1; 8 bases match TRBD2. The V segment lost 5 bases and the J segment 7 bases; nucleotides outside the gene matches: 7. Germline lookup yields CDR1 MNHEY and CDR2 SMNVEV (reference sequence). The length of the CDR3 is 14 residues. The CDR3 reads CASSHPGLGNEQFF. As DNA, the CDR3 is TGTGCCAGCAGTCACCCGGGACTAGGGAATGAGCAGTTCTTC.

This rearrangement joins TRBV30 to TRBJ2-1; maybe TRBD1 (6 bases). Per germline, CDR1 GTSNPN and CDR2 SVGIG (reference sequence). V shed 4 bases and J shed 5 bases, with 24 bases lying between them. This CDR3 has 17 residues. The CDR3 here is CAWTHLGQFHADNEQFF. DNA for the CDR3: TGTGCCTGGACCCACCTCGGACAGTTCCACGCCGACAATGAGCAGTTCTTC.

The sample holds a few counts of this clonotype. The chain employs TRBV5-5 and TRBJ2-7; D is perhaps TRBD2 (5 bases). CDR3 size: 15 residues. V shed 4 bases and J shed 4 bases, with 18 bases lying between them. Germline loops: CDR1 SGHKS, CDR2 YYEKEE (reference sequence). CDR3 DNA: TGTGCCAGCAGCATTAGCCGGGGTCGTCTATACGAGCAGTACTTC. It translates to CASSISRGRLYEQYF.

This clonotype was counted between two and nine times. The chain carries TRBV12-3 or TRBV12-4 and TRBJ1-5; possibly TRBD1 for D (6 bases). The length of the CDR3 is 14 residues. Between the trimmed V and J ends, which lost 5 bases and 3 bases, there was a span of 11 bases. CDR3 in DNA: TGTGCCAGCAGTATTCACAGGGACAATCAGCCCCAGCATTTT. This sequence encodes CASSIHRDNQPQHF.

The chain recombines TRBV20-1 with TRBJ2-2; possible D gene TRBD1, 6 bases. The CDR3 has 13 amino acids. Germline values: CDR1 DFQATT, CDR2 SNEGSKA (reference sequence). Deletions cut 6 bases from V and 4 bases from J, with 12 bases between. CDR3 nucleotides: TGCAGTGCAGGACCCAGGGGCACCGGGGAGCTGTTTTTT. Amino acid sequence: CSAGPRGTGELFF.

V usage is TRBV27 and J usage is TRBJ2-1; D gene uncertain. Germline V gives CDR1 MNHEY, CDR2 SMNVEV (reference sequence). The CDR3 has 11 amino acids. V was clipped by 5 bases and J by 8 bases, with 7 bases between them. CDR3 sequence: CASSRMDEQFF. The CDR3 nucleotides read TGTGCCAGCAGTCGGATGGATGAGCAGTTCTTC.

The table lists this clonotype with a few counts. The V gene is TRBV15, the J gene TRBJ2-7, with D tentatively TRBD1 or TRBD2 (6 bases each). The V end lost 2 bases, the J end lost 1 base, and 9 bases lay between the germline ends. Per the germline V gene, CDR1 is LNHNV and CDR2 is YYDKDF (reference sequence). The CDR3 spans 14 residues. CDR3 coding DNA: TGTGCCACCAGCAGACGGGGGACATCCTACGAGCAGTACTTC. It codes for CATSRRGTSYEQYF.

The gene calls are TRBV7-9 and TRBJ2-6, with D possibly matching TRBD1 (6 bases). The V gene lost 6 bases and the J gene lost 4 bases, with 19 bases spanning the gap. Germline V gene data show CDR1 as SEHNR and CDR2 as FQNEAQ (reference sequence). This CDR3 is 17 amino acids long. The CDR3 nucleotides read TGTGCCAGCAGGGGGGCGGGTTCAGCGTCCGGGGCCAACGTCCTGACTTTC. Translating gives CASRGAGSASGANVLTF.

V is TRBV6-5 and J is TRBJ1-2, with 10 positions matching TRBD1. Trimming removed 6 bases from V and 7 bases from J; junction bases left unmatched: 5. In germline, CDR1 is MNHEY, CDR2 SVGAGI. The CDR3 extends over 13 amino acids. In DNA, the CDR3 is TGTGCCAGCAGGAGACAGGGGGCAGGTGGCTACACCTTC. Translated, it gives CASRRQGAGGYTF.

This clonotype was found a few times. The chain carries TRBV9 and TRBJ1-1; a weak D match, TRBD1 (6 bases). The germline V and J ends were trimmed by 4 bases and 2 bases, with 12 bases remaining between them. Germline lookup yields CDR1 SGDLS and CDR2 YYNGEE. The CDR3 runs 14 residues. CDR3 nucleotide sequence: TGTGCCAGCAGCCTCACAGGGAGTAACACTGAAGCTTTCTTT. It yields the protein CASSLTGSNTEAFF.

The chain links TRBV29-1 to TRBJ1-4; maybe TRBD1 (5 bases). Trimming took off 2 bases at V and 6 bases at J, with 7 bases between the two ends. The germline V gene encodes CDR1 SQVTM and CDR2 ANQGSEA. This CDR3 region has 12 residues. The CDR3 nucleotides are TGCAGCGTTGAACAGGGAGATGAAAAACTGTTTTTT. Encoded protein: CSVEQGDEKLFF.

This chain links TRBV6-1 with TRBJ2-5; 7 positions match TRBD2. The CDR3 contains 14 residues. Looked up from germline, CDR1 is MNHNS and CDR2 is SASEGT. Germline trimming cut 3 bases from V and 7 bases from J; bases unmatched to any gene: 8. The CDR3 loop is CASSDSGGRGTQYF. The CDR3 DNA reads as TGTGCCAGCAGTGATAGCGGCGGGAGAGGGACCCAGTACTTC.

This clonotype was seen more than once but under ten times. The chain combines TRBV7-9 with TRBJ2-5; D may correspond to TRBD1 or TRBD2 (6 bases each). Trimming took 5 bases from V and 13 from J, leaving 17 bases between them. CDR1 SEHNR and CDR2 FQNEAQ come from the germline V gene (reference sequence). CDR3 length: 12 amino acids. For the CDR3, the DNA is TGTGCCAGCAGCGACCAGGGGAGGCCATCGTACTTC. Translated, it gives CASSDQGRPSYF.

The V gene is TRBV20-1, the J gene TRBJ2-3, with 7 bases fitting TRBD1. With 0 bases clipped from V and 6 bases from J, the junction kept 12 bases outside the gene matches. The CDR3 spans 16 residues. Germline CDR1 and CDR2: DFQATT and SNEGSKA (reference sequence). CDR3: CSARDPGQAMWDTQYF. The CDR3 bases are TGCAGTGCTAGAGACCCCGGACAGGCCATGTGGGATACGCAGTATTTT.

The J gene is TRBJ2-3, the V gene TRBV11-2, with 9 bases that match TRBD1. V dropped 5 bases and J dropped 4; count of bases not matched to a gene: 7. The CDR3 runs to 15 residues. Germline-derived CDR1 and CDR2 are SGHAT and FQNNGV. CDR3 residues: CASSPPRTGADTQYF. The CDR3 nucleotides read TGTGCCAGCAGCCCCCCAAGGACAGGGGCAGATACGCAGTATTTT.

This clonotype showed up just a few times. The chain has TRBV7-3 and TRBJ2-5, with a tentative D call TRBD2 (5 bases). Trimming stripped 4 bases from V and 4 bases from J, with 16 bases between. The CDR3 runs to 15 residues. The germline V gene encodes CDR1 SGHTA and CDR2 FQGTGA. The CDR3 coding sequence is TGTGCCAGCAGCTCCAGCGGTAGCCCGGGAGAGACCCAGTACTTC. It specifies CASSSSGSPGETQYF.

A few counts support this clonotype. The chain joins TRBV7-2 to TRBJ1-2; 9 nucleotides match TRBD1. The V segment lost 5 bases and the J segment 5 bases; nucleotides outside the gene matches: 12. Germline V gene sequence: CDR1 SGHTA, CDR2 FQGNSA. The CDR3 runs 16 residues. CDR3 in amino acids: CASSLNGDRARYGYTF. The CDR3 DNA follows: TGTGCCAGCAGCCTAAACGGGGACAGGGCGAGGTATGGCTACACCTTC.

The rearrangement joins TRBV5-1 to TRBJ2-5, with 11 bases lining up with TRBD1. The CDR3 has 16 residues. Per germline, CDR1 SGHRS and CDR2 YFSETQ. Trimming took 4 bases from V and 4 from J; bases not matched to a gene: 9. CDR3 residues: CASSPGGTGGGETQYF. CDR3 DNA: TGCGCCAGCAGCCCCGGTGGGACAGGGGGTGGAGAGACCCAGTACTTC.

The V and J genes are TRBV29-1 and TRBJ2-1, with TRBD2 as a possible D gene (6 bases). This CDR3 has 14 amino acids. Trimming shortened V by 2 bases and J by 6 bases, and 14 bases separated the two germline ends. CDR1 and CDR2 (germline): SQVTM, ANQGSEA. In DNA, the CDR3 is TGCAGCGTTGAAACTGGGACTCGGGGCAATGAGCAGTTCTTC. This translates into CSVETGTRGNEQFF.

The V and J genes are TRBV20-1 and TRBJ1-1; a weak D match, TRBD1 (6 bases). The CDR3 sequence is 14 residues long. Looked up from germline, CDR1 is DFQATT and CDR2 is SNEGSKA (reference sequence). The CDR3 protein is CSGRGAPSNTEAFF. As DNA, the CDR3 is TGCAGCGGGAGGGGGGCGCCTTCGAACACTGAAGCTTTCTTT.

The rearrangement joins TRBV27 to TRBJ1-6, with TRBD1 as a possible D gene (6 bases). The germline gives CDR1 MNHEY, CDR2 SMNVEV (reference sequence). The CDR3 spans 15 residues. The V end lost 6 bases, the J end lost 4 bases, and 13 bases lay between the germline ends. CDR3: CASSPPRGYNSPLHF. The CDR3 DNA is TGTGCCAGCAGCCCCCCTAGGGGGTATAATTCACCCCTCCACTTT.

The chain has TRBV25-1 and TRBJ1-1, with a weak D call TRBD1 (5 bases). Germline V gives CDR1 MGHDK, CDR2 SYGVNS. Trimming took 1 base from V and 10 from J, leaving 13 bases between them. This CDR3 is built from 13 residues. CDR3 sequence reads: CASSEWGGRGAFF. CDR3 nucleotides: TGTGCCAGCAGTGAATGGGGGGGACGGGGAGCTTTCTTT.